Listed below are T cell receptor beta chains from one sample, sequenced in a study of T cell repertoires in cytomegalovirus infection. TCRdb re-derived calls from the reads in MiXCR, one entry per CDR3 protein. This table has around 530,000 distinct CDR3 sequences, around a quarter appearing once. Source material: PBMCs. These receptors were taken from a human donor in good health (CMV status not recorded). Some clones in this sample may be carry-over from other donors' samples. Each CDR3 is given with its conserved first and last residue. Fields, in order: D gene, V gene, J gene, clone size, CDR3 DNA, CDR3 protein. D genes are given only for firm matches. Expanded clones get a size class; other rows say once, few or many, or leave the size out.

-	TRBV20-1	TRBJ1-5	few	TGCAGTGCTAGAGATCGAGCCAGGGGTACCCAGCATTTT	CSARDRARGTQHF
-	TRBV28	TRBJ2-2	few	TGTGCCAGCAGGAATAGCCACTCCTGGGAGCTGTTTTTT	CASRNSHSWELFF
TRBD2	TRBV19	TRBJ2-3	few	TGTGCCAGTACCCGAGCGGGAGCGAGCACAGATACGCAGTATTTT	CASTRAGASTDTQYF
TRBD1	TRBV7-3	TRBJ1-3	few	TGTGCCAGCAGCCACCCTCCGGACAGGGGCCCGGTTTCTGGAAACACCATATATTTT	CASSHPPDRGPVSGNTIYF
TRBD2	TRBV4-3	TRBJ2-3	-	TGCGCCAGCAGCCCCTTCCCCTTACTAGCGGGTGGCACAGATACGCAGTATTTT	CASSPFPLLAGGTDTQYF
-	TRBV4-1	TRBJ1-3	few	TGCGCCAGCAGCCAAGAGATGGCTTACACCATATATTTT	CASSQEMAYTIYF
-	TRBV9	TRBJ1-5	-	TGTGCCAGCAGCGTAGCCGACAGCGAGAATCAGCCCCAGCATTTT	CASSVADSENQPQHF
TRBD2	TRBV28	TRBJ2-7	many	TGTGCCAGCAGTTTGGGGACTACCAGCCTCTACGAGCAGTACTTC	CASSLGTTSLYEQYF
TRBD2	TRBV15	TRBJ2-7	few	TGTGCCACCAGCCGAGGGACTAGCGGGAGTGTATACGAGCAGTACTTC	CATSRGTSGSVYEQYF
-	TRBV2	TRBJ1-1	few	TGTGCCACCGTGATTGGGGGAAAGGGTGAAGCTTTCTTT	CATVIGGKGEAFF
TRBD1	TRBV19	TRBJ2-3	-	TGTGCCAGTAAAAGGACAGGGGTCGGAGCAGATACGCAGTATTTT	CASKRTGVGADTQYF
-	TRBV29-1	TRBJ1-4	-	TGCAGCGTTGAGGGGCAGCGGGAAAAACTGTTTTTT	CSVEGQREKLFF
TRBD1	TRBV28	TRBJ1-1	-	TGTGCCAGCACCATAAGCAGGGGGCGGACTGAAGCTTTCTTT	CASTISRGRTEAFF